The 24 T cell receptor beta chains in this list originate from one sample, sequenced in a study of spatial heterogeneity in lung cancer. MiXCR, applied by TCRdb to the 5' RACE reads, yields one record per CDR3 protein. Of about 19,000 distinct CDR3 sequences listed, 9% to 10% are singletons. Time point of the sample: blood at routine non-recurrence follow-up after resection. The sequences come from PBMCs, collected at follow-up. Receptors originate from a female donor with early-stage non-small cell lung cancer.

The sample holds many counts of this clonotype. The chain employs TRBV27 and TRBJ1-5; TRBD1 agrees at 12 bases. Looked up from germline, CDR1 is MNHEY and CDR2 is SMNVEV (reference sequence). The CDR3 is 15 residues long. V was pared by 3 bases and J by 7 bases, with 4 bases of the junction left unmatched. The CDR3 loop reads CASSFTGTGGQPQHF. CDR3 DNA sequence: TGTGCCAGCAGTTTCACCGGGACAGGGGGCCAGCCCCAGCATTTT.

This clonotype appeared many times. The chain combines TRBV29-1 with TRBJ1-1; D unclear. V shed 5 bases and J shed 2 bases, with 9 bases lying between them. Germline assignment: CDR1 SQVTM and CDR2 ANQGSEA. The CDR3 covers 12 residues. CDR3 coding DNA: TGCAGCGTTCTTAGGACCAACACTGAAGCTTTCTTT. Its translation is CSVLRTNTEAFF.

The CDR3 DNA sequence: TGTGCCAGCAGCCTTCTAGGGGGGCCCTACAATGAGCAGTTCTTC. Residues: CASSLLGGPYNEQFF. V and J are TRBV14 and TRBJ2-1, with D perhaps being TRBD1 or TRBD2 (6 bases each). The CDR3 runs 15 residues. Trimming removed 4 bases at V and 2 bases at J, with 12 bases between. Germline-derived CDR1 and CDR2 are SGHDN and FVKESK.

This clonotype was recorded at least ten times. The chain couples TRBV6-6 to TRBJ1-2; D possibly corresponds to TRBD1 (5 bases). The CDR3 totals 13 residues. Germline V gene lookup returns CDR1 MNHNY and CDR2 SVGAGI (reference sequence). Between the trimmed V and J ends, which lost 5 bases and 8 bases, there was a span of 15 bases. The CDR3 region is CASSLPDTGGYTF. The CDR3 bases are TGTGCCAGCAGTCTCCCCGACACAGGCGGCTACACCTTC.

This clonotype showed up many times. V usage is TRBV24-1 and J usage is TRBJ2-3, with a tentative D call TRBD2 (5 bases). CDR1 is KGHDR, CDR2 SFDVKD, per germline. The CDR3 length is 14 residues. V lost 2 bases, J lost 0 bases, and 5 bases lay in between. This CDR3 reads CATSDWTSTDTQYF. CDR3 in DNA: TGTGCCACCAGTGATTGGACTAGCACAGATACGCAGTATTTT.

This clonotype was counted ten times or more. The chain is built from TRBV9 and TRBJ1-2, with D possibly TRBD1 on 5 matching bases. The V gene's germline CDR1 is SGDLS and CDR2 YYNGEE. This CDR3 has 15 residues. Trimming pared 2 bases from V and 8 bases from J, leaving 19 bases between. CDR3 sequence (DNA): TGTGCCAGCAGCGTCGAGGCCAGGGCGGAATACGGCTACACCTTC. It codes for CASSVEARAEYGYTF.

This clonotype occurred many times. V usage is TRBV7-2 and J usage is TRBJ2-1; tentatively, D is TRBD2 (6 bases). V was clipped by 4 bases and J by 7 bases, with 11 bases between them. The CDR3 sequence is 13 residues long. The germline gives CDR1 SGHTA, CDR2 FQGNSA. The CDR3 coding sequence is TGTGCCAGCAGCTCCAGGCGGGGAAATGAGCAGTTCTTC. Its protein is CASSSRRGNEQFF.

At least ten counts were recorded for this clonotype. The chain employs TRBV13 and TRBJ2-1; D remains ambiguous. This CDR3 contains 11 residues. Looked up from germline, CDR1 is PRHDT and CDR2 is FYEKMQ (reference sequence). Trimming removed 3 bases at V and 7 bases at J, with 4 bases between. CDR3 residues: CASSFRNEQFF. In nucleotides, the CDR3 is TGTGCCAGCAGCTTCCGTAATGAGCAGTTCTTC.

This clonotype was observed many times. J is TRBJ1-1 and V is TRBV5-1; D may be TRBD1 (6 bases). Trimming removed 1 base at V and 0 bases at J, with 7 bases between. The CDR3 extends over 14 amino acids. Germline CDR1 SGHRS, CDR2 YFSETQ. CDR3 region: CASSLTGMNTEAFF. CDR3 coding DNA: TGCGCCAGCAGCTTGACAGGGATGAACACTGAAGCTTTCTTT.

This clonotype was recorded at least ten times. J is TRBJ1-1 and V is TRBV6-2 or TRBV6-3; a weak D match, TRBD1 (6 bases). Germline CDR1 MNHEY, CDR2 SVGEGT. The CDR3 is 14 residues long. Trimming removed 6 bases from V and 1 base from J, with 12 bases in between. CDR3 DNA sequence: TGTGCCAGCAGGGCAGGGGACTCGAACACTGAAGCTTTCTTT. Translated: CASRAGDSNTEAFF.

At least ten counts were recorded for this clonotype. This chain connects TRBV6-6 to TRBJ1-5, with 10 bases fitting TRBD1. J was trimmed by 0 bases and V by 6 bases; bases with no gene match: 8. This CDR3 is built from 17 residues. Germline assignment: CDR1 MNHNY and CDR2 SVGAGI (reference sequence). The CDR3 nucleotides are TGTGCCAGCAGGCTTCTGGGACAGGGGACTAGCAATCAGCCCCAGCATTTT. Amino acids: CASRLLGQGTSNQPQHF.

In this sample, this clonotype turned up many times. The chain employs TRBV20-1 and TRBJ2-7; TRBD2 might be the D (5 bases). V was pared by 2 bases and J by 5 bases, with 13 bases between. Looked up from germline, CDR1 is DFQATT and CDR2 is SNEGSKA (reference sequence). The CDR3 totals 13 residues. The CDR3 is CSARQDFQDEQYF. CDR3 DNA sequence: TGCAGTGCTAGACAGGACTTCCAAGACGAGCAGTACTTC.

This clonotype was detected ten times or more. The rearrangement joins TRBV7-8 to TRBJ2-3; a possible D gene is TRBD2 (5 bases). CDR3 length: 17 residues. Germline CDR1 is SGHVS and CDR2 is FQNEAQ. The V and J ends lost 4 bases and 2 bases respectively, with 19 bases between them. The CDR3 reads CASSSAPGIQATDTQYF. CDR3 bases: TGTGCCAGCAGCTCAGCCCCCGGGATTCAAGCCACAGATACGCAGTATTTT.

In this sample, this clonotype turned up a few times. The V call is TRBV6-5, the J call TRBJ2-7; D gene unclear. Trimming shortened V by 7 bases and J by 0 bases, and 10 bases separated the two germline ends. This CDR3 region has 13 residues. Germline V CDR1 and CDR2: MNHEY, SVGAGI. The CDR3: CASKDTASYEQYF. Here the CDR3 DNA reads TGTGCCAGCAAGGATACGGCCTCCTACGAGCAGTACTTC.

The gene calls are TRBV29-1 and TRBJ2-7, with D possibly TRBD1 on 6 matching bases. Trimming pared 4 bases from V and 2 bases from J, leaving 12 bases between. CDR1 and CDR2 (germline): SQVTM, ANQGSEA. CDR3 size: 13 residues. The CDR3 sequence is CSVGDRYAYEQYF. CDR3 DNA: TGCAGCGTTGGAGACAGGTATGCCTACGAGCAGTACTTC.

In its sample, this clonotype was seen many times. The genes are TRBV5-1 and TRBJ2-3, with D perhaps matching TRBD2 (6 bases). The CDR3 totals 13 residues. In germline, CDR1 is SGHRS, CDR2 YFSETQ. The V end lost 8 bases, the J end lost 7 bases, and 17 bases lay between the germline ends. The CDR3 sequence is CARGPPGEHTQYF. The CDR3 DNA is TGCGCCAGGGGACCCCCGGGGGAACATACGCAGTATTTT. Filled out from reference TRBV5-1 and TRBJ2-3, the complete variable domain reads KAGVTQTPRYLIKTRGQQVTLSCSPISGHRSVSWYQQTPGQGLQFLFEYFSETQRNKGNFPGRFSGRQFSNSRSEMNVSTLELGDSALYLCARGPPGEHTQYFGPGTRLTVL.

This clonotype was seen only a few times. This CDR3 is CAWRGQYYEQYF. In nucleotides, the CDR3 is TGTGCCTGGAGAGGACAATATTACGAGCAGTACTTC. The chain links TRBV30 to TRBJ2-7; D is perhaps TRBD1 (5 bases). Germline lookup yields CDR1 GTSNPN and CDR2 SVGIG (reference sequence). The CDR3 runs to 12 residues. V was cut by 3 bases and J by 4 bases, with 10 bases left in between. Full variable domain (remainder filled in from reference TRBV30 and TRBJ2-7): SQTIHQWPATLVQPVGSPLSLECTVEGTSNPNLYWYRQAAGRGLQLLFYSVGIGQISSEVPQNLSASRPQDRQFILSSKKLLLSDSGFYLCAWRGQYYEQYFGPGTRLTVT.

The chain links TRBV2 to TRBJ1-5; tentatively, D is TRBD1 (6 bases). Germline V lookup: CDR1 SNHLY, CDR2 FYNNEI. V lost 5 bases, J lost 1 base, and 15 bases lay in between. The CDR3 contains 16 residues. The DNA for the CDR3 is TGTGCCAGCAGTCGTAGACAGGTTGGGAGCAATCAGCCCCAGCATTTT. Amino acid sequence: CASSRRQVGSNQPQHF.

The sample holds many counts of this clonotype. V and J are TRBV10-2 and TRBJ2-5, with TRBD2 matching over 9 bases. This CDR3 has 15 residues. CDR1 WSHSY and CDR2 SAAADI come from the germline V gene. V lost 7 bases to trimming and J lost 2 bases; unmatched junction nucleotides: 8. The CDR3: CASTKAGGRQETQYF. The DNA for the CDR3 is TGCGCCAGCACCAAAGCGGGAGGACGGCAAGAGACCCAGTACTTC.

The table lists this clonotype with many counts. The CDR3 region is CASSLVGTEQYF. CDR3 DNA: TGTGCCAGCAGCTTAGTTGGGACCGAGCAGTACTTC. This sequence joins TRBV7-2 and TRBJ2-7; the D gene could be TRBD1 or TRBD2 (5 bases each). Germline values: CDR1 SGHTA, CDR2 FQGNSA. The V end lost 1 base, the J end lost 6 bases, and 7 bases lay between the germline ends. The CDR3 length is 12 residues.

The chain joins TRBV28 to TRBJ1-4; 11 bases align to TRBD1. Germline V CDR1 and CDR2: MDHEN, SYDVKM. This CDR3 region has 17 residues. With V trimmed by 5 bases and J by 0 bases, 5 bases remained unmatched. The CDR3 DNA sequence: TGTGCCAGCAGTCGGACAGGGGGCAGTACAACTAATGAAAAACTGTTTTTT. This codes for CASSRTGGSTTNEKLFF.

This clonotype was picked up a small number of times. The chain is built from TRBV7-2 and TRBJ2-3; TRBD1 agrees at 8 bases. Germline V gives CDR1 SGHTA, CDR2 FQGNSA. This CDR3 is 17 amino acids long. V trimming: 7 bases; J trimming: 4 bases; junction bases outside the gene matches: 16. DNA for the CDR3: TGTGCCAGCACCTCACCCCGGAGTGCAGGGGGCGCAGATACGCAGTATTTT. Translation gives CASTSPRSAGGADTQYF.

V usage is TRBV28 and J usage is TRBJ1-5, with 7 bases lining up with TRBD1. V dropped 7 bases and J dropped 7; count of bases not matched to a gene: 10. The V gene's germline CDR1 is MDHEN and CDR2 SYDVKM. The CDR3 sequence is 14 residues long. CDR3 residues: CASTKATGYQPQHF. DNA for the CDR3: TGTGCCAGCACCAAGGCGACAGGGTACCAGCCCCAGCATTTT.

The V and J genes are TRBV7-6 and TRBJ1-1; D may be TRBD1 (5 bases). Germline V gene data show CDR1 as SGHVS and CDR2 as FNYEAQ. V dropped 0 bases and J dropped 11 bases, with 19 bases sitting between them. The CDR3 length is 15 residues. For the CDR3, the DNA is TGTGCCAGCAGCTTAGCTCAGGCGGGGGTGGCGGCGGCTTTCTTT. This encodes CASSLAQAGVAAAFF.